These 20 T cell receptor beta chains share one sample of origin, sequenced in a study of blood T cell repertoires in COVID-19. TCRdb's table, derived via immunoSEQ multiplex PCR, lists solely in-frame clones and lacks some. The sample consists of about 180,000 clones, approximately 85% of them appearing once. The sequencing sample was made of peripheral blood. All receptors derive from a human donor with active or convalescent COVID-19. The donor label of this sample is uncertain.

V is TRBV5-1 and J is TRBJ2-5, with 13 nucleotides matching TRBD2. Germline V gene sequence: CDR1 SGHRS, CDR2 YFSETQ. Unmatched junction bases numbered 4, after V lost 2 bases and J lost 0 bases. The CDR3 has 17 amino acids. The CDR3: CASSFGLAGEYQETQYF. CDR3 nucleotides: TGCGCCAGCAGCTTCGGACTAGCGGGAGAATACCAAGAGACCCAGTACTTC.

The chain carries TRBV2 and TRBJ2-5, with a possible D match to TRBD2 (5 bases). From germline, CDR1 is SNHLY and CDR2 FYNNEI. This CDR3 comprises 12 residues. V lost 7 bases to trimming and J lost 5 bases, with 11 bases between them. The CDR3 region has the DNA TGTGCCAGCACACTAGGTTGGGAGACCCAGTACTTC. As protein: CASTLGWETQYF.

V and J are TRBV6-2 or TRBV6-3 and TRBJ1-3; possible D gene TRBD1, 5 bases. The CDR3 totals 17 residues. Germline values: CDR1 MNHEY, CDR2 SVGEGT. The germline V and J ends were trimmed by 2 bases and 2 bases, with 16 bases remaining between them. CDR3 in DNA: TGTGCCAGCAGTTACGCGACCGGGGGACCGCCTGGAAACACCATATATTTT. Translation: CASSYATGGPPGNTIYF.

The chain couples TRBV11-3 to TRBJ2-7, with 9 bases lining up with TRBD1. J was trimmed by 6 bases and V by 1 base; bases with no gene match: 7. The V gene's germline CDR1 is SGHNT and CDR2 YENEEA. This CDR3 spans 15 amino acids. CDR3 nucleotide sequence: TGTGCCAGCAGCTTAGTTGGGACAGGGAGGGTCGAGCAGTACTTC. The encoded protein is CASSLVGTGRVEQYF.

V and J are TRBV6-1 and TRBJ1-6; D might be TRBD1 (5 bases). Germline V gene sequence: CDR1 MNHNS, CDR2 SASEGT. Trimming took 0 bases from V and 0 from J, leaving 12 bases between them. The CDR3 consists of 18 residues. CDR3 loop: CASSEAWQGSSYNSPLHF. The CDR3, as DNA: TGTGCCAGCAGTGAAGCGTGGCAGGGCTCCTCCTATAATTCACCCCTCCACTTT.

The CDR3 DNA follows: TGTGCCAGCAGCCCGGACAGGGGGCGAGCTTTCTTT. As protein: CASSPDRGRAFF. This chain connects TRBV7-2 to TRBJ1-1, with 11 bases identical to TRBD1. Trimming took 5 bases from V and 10 from J; bases not matched to a gene: 3. The CDR3 length is 12 residues. Germline CDR1 SGHTA, CDR2 FQGNSA.

The rearrangement joins TRBV5-4 to TRBJ2-3; TRBD1 aligns across 7 bases. CDR3 length: 16 amino acids. The germline V gene has CDR1 SGHNT and CDR2 YYREEE (reference sequence). The junction had 10 bases not matched to a gene; V was cut back by 5 bases and J by 1 base. CDR3 region: CASRKKGGSRTDTQYF. CDR3 in DNA: TGTGCCAGCAGAAAGAAAGGGGGCTCCCGCACAGATACGCAGTATTTT. The full variable domain, in which reference TRBV5-4 and TRBJ2-3 provide the parts outside the CDR3, is ETGVTQSPTHLIKTRGQQVTLRCSSQSGHNTVSWYQQALGQGPQFIFQYYREEENGRGNFPPRFSGLQFPNYSSELNVNALELDDSALYLCASRKKGGSRTDTQYFGPGTRLTVL.

V and J are TRBV5-4 and TRBJ2-1; D is perhaps TRBD1 (5 bases). The length of the CDR3 is 15 residues. The V end lost 4 bases, the J end lost 4 bases, and 15 bases lay between the germline ends. Germline V gives CDR1 SGHNT, CDR2 YYREEE (reference sequence). The CDR3: CASSGDRTSYNEQFF. CDR3 DNA: TGTGCCAGCAGCGGCGACAGAACGTCGTACAATGAGCAGTTCTTC.

The genes are TRBV18 and TRBJ2-5, with a weak D call TRBD2 (5 bases). Germline assignment: CDR1 KGHSH and CDR2 LQKENI. Trimming shortened V by 3 bases and J by 3 bases, and 11 bases separated the two germline ends. This CDR3 is built from 14 residues. The CDR3 sequence is CASSPAGEEETQYF. DNA for the CDR3: TGTGCCAGCTCACCGGCCGGGGAAGAAGAGACCCAGTACTTC.

The chain couples TRBV18 to TRBJ1-4; D unclear. Trimming shortened V by 1 base and J by 8 bases, and 11 bases separated the two germline ends. CDR3 size: 14 residues. Germline CDR1 is KGHSH and CDR2 is LQKENI. CDR3 protein: CASSPQGAREKLFF. CDR3 coding DNA: TGTGCCAGCTCACCACAGGGAGCCAGAGAAAAACTGTTTTTT. The variable domain in full, with the rest retrieved from reference TRBV18 and TRBJ1-4, is NAGVMQNPRHLVRRRGQEARLRCSPMKGHSHVYWYRQLPEEGLKFMVYLQKENIIDESGMPKERFSAEFPKEGPSILRIQQVVRGDSAAYFCASSPQGAREKLFFGSGTQLSVL.

This clone was seen a few times. This CDR3 is CASSVDRAGNTIYF. In nucleotides, the CDR3 is TGTGCCAGCAGCGTTGACAGGGCCGGAAACACCATATATTTT. The chain is built from TRBV11-1 and TRBJ1-3; 7 nucleotides match TRBD1. CDR1 is SGHAT and CDR2 is FQDESV in the germline V gene (reference sequence). This CDR3 region has 14 residues. Unmatched junction bases numbered 5, after V lost 5 bases and J lost 4 bases.

The gene calls are TRBV4-1 and TRBJ2-2; D is undetermined. V lost 0 bases and J 5 bases, leaving 7 bases between the germline ends. Per the germline V gene, CDR1 is MGHRA and CDR2 is YSYEKL. CDR3 length: 14 amino acids. This chain's CDR3 is CASSQEGETGELFF. DNA of the CDR3: TGCGCCAGCAGCCAAGAAGGAGAAACCGGGGAGCTGTTTTTT.

The chain employs TRBV30 and TRBJ2-3, with 7 bases lining up with TRBD1. This CDR3 spans 14 amino acids. Germline trimming cut 2 bases from V and 1 base from J; bases unmatched to any gene: 3. CDR1 is GTSNPN, CDR2 SVGIG, per germline (reference sequence). The DNA for the CDR3 is TGTGCCTGGAGTCTGCAGGGGGGCACAGATACGCAGTATTTT. Its translation is CAWSLQGGTDTQYF.

V gene TRBV4-1 combines with J gene TRBJ1-1, with D perhaps matching TRBD1 (5 bases). The CDR3 is 13 residues long. From germline, CDR1 is MGHRA and CDR2 YSYEKL. The V gene lost 1 base and the J gene lost 3 bases, with 6 bases spanning the gap. This CDR3 is CASSQGRDTEAFF. The DNA of the CDR3 is TGCGCCAGCAGCCAAGGCAGGGACACTGAAGCTTTCTTT.

The rearrangement joins TRBV6-1 to TRBJ2-2; D is possibly TRBD1 (6 bases). V was clipped by 4 bases and J by 1 base, with 13 bases between them. The germline V gene encodes CDR1 MNHNS and CDR2 SASEGT. This CDR3 is 16 amino acids long. CDR3 DNA sequence: TGTGCCAGCAGTGTAGGGGGACGGGGGAACACCGGGGAGCTGTTTTTT. Translation gives CASSVGGRGNTGELFF.

J is TRBJ1-1 and V is TRBV5-4, with D unclear. V was pared by 3 bases and J by 0 bases, with 6 bases between. This CDR3 has 13 amino acids. Germline loops: CDR1 SGHNT, CDR2 YYREEE (reference sequence). CDR3 residues: CASSSPVNTEAFF. CDR3 DNA sequence: TGTGCCAGCAGCTCCCCGGTGAACACTGAAGCTTTCTTT. Combining the CDR3 with reference TRBV5-4 and TRBJ1-1 gives the whole variable domain ETGVTQSPTHLIKTRGQQVTLRCSSQSGHNTVSWYQQALGQGPQFIFQYYREEENGRGNFPPRFSGLQFPNYSSELNVNALELDDSALYLCASSSPVNTEAFFGQGTRLTVV.

As concerns this clone: Other DNA variants within this sample encode the same CDR3. The chain combines TRBV18 with TRBJ1-1; 7 bases agree with TRBD1. Trimming cost V 6 bases and J 1 base; bases outside gene matches: 8. CDR1 is KGHSH and CDR2 is LQKENI in the germline V gene. CDR3 length: 15 residues. The CDR3 bases are TGTGCCAGCTCCCCCAGACAGGGCTCGAACACTGAAGCTTTCTTT. Its protein is CASSPRQGSNTEAFF.

V gene TRBV7-2 combines with J gene TRBJ1-2; 7 bases fit TRBD1. The germline V gene has CDR1 SGHTA and CDR2 FQGNSA. The V gene end was trimmed by 5 bases and the J gene end by 6 bases; junction bases not matched to a gene: 9. The CDR3 runs 14 residues. As DNA, the CDR3 is TGTGCCAGCAGCAGTAGACAGGGTGTAAATGGCTACACCTTC. This gives the protein CASSSRQGVNGYTF. The variable domain in full, with the rest retrieved from reference TRBV7-2 and TRBJ1-2, is GAGVSQSPSNKVTEKGKDVELRCDPISGHTALYWYRQSLGQGLEFLIYFQGNSAPDKSGLPSDRFSAERTGGSVSTLTIQRTQQEDSAVYLCASSSRQGVNGYTFGSGTRLTVV.

Regarding this clone: Mismatch with germline at one junction end may stem from a read error. The chain is built from TRBV28 and TRBJ2-7, with D possibly being TRBD2 (6 bases). The CDR3 spans 12 residues. Germline-derived CDR1 and CDR2 are MDHEN and SYDVKM. CDR3 DNA: TGTGCCAGCACCTATAGCGGTAACGAGCAGCACTTC. This encodes CASTYSGNEQHF.

The V and J genes are TRBV21-1 and TRBJ2-3; the D call TRBD2 from the table was never checked on the DNA. TRBV21-1 is a pseudogene locus. The CDR3 sequence is 18 residues long. The CDR3 is CASSKPILRETSTDTQYF. As DNA, the CDR3 is TGTGCCAGCAGCAAACCGATCCTGCGGGAGACTAGCACAGATACGCAGTATTTT.